This TCR beta chain was recorded in a study of immune cell composition in non-small cell lung cancer. Repertoires were generated with immunoSEQ multiplex PCR, while TCRdb's copy carries only in-frame clones and drops some. Of around 10,000 clones listed, 70% to 85% are singletons. Normal lung was sampled as far from the tumour as possible, at least 3 cm. Genomic DNA came from frozen unsorted single-cell suspensions. This clone was seen a handful of times. No antigen is known for it. Findings and limits, study-wide: Tumour-reactive clones were not shown to match dominant in vivo tumour clones.

Looked up from germline, CDR1 is MGHDK and CDR2 is SYGVNS. The length of the CDR3 is 9 residues. Trimming removed 10 bases from V and 10 bases from J, with 8 bases in between. The sequencing input was non-adjacent lung tissue. The J gene is TRBJ2-1, the V gene TRBV25-1; D gene ambiguous. The sequence was collected from a human donor with non-small cell lung cancer. CDR3: CAITKEQFF. The CDR3 DNA reads as TGTGCCATAACCAAGGAGCAGTTCTTC.